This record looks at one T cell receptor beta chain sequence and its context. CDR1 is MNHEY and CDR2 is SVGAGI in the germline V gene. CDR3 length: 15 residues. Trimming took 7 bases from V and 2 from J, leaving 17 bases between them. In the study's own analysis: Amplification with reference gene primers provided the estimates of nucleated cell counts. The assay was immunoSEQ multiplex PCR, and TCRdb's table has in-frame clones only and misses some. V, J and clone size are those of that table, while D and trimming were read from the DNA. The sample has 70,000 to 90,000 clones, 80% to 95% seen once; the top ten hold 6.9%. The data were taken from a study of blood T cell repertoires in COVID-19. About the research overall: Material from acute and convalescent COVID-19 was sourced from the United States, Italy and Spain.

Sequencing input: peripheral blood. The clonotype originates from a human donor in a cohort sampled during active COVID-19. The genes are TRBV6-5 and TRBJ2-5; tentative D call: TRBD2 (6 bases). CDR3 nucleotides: TGTGCCAGCACCTTACGGGGGACGGAGCAAGAGACCCAGTACTTC. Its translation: CASTLRGTEQETQYF.